The entry that follows covers one T cell receptor beta chain sequence. Its antigen remains unidentified. This record comes from a study of radiotherapy plus CTLA-4 blockade in lung cancer. The study, taken as a whole, reports: Clones of tumor-derived TCRs expanded in blood after radiotherapy plus ipilimumab.

Trimming shortened V by 6 bases and J by 0 bases, and 11 bases separated the two germline ends. Germline V gene sequence: CDR1 MNHEY, CDR2 SVGAGI. The CDR3 length is 15 residues. Clones were sequenced by immunoSEQ multiplex PCR, and TCRdb holds only the in-frame ones, with some missing. In the table there are 130,000 or so clones, around 90% of which are singletons. The specimen was peripheral blood, collected from a patient treated with radiotherapy plus ipilimumab. This TCR was recovered from a human donor with non-small cell lung cancer that progressed on radiotherapy plus ipilimumab. V is TRBV6-5 and J is TRBJ2-2; D gene unclear. CDR3 protein: CASRRGDANTGELFF. CDR3 in DNA: TGTGCCAGCAGGCGTGGTGATGCGAACACCGGGGAGCTGTTTTTT.